The text below deals with one T cell receptor (beta chain). What this receptor recognizes is not known. No qualities accompany the bases; no much larger clone lies one base away. The data were taken from a study of T cells in Graves' hyperthyroidism and ophthalmopathy (dated by TCRdb to the late 2010s). Background for the entire study: TCR V-J signatures able to tell the groups apart were searched for in a discovery cohort of around 95 patients, of whom 43 had Graves' ophthalmopathy and under 65 had stable Graves' hyperthyroidism. In addition, the study compared T-cell repertoires in thyroid tissue and in blood from five or six Graves' hyperthyroidism patients. The 95 to 100 discovery patients were randomly divided into training and test sets at a 7:3 ratio. After blood sampling, hyperthyroidism patients were treated with methimazole at a starting dose of 30 mg daily, and ophthalmopathy patients were treated with high-dose intravenous methylprednisolone. The paper describes TCR Vbeta CDR3 sequencing of 140 or so peripheral blood samples, made up of 40 to 45 ophthalmopathy patients, over 70 hyperthyroidism patients and some 17 progressor patients. Prospective prediction of ophthalmopathy was tested in an independent validation cohort of 18 to 20 hyperthyroidism patients and 15 to 17 patients who later progressed to ophthalmopathy. Paper-wide results and their limitations: Most expanded thyroid clonotypes (frequency above 0.001) were also found in blood, which suggests that blood repertoires may mirror thyroid immune responses. No statistical method was used to set the sample size in advance, and investigators knew the group allocation. Ophthalmopathy was separated from stable hyperthyroidism by a 13 V-J signature model, with 85% to 90% sensitivity and about 81% specificity obtained in cross-validation and 80%/75% obtained in testing. In validation, the model predicted progression to ophthalmopathy a median of about 5.9 months before onset, with approximately 70% sensitivity and about 75% specificity.

Exclusion was applied to patients with uncontrolled infections, other autoimmune diseases, pregnancy or lactation. Diagnoses relied on clinical symptoms, serum thyroxine and TRAb, thyroid ultrasound and orbital computed tomography. Total RNA was extracted using Trizol reagent, and RNA quality was assessed on an Agilent 2100 Bioanalyzer. V has 4 bases trimmed and J has 8 bases trimmed; junction bases matching no gene number 4. The CDR3 contains 13 residues, cysteine and phenylalanine counted. The DNA shown is the 39-base CDR3, in frame from base 1. CDR1 and CDR2 were assigned from the germline V gene (reference sequence) as LNHDA and SQIVND. The TCR beta CDR3 regions were amplified from the RNA transcripts. A first-round RT-PCR of the TCR CDR3 used the HTBI primer set with the Qiagen OneStep RT-PCR kit. The libraries were constructed in a second round of multiplex PCR and then size-selected and purified. The libraries were sequenced on an Illumina HiSeq2000 using paired-end 100 bp reads. Processing in the source paper ran as follows. Raw data were processed with SOAPnuke, discarding reads with adapters, uncalled bases, mean Phred below 15, or no exact constant-primer or identifier match. COPE v1.2.5 was used to merge the high-quality paired reads, and each unique nucleotide sequence was defined as a clonotype. MiTCR v1.1 was used to align clonotypes to the IMGT TRBV, TRBD and TRBJ reference segments. Only V-J combinations with frequency above 0.0001, covering approximately 99% of repertoires, were analysed. A TCS score was defined as the ratio between F50 (clonal expansion) and ExV (chaos), using BLOSUM62-based TCRdist between CDR3 peptides within each V-J. Welch's t-statistics and random forest reduced 450 to 600 V-J features to 13, which were used in a naive Bayes classifier (R e1071). The Morisita-Horn index was used to measure how similar the thyroid and blood repertoires were. TCRdb reran the public reads through fastp at Q25 and MiXCR, keeping productive beta chains. Rows with a matching CDR3 protein are joined into one entry that keeps the most common DNA and genes. TCRdb's processing, not the study's, gives the V and J calls here. The sample records about 570,000 distinct CDR3 sequences, 46% of which are singletons. The ten largest account for around 20% of the sample.

The sample was peripheral blood or thyroid tissue (not recorded which). Recombination joined TRBV19 with TRBJ1-2, with 10 middle bases fitting TRBD1. The clonotype originates from an adult woman with Graves' disease, either hyperthyroidism or ophthalmopathy (not recorded which). CDR3 protein: CASSRGTGEGYTF. At the DNA level, the sequence is TGTGCCAGTAGTAGGGGGACAGGGGAGGGCTACACCTTC.